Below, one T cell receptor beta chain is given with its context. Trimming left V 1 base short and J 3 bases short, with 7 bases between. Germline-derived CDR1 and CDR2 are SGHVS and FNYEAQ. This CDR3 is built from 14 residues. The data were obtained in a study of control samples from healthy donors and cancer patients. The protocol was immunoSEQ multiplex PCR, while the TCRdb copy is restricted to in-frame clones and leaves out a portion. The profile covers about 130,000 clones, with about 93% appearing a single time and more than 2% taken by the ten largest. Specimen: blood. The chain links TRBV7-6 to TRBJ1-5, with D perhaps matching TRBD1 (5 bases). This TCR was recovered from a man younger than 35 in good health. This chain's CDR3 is CASSLGDLNQPQHF. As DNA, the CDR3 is TGTGCCAGCAGCTTAGGGGACCTCAATCAGCCCCAGCATTTT.